This TCR beta chain was observed in a study of blood T cell repertoires in COVID-19. Study-wide background: Whether acute or convalescent, the COVID-19 samples came from the United States, Italy and Spain. PBMCs, B-cell-depleted T cells, or T cells provided the cDNA or gDNA that made up the material.

Deletions cut 4 bases from V and 5 bases from J, with 13 bases between. Germline loops: CDR1 SGHKS, CDR2 YYEKEE (reference sequence). The CDR3 spans 13 residues. This clone was seen more than once but under ten times. In the study's own analysis: Amplification from reference gene primers served as the basis for estimated nucleated cell counts. The protocol was immunoSEQ multiplex PCR, while the TCRdb copy is restricted to in-frame clones and leaves out a portion. The DNA gave D and trimming, while V, J and clone size come from that table. Of roughly 380,000 clones in the sample, 85% were seen once. The specimen sequenced was peripheral blood. The clonotype originates from a woman aged 18 to 35 with acute or convalescent COVID-19. This chain links TRBV5-5 with TRBJ2-7, with D perhaps TRBD2 (6 bases). CDR3 bases: TGTGCCAGCAGCCAGGGAGGTTCGGACGAGCAGTACTTC. Its protein product is CASSQGGSDEQYF.